These 8 T cell receptor beta chains came from one sample sequenced in a study of shared clonotypes between healthy human individuals. CD45RO-negative, CCR7-selected cells formed the naive CD8 fraction, which excluded terminally differentiated effector memory CD45RA+ cells. TCRdb keeps only in-frame clones here, not all; method: immunoSEQ multiplex PCR. The repertoire holds millions of clones, with roughly 95% as singletons. Input material: naive CD8+ T cells sorted from blood. The receptors stem from a man aged 18 to 30 in good health.

The V call is TRBV30, the J call TRBJ2-1; D ambiguous. Trimming stripped 3 bases from V and 10 bases from J, with 16 bases between. CDR1 is GTSNPN and CDR2 is SVGIG in the germline V gene (reference sequence). CDR3 length: 13 amino acids. CDR3 region: CAWSATRLNEQFF. DNA for the CDR3: TGTGCCTGGAGCGCCACCAGACTGAACGAGCAGTTCTTC.

As for this clone: In the same sample, other DNA sequences code for this CDR3. J is TRBJ2-5 and V is TRBV15; the D call may be TRBD1 or TRBD2 (6 bases each). This CDR3 has 14 amino acids. Per the germline V gene, CDR1 is LNHNV and CDR2 is YYDKDF (reference sequence). V lost 0 bases, J lost 5 bases, and 10 bases lay in between. CDR3 amino acids: CATSRDRGGETQYF. As DNA, the CDR3 is TGTGCCACCAGCAGAGATCGAGGGGGGGAGACCCAGTACTTC.

J is TRBJ1-3 and V is TRBV7-2; 9 bases are a match to TRBD1. With V trimmed by 5 bases and J by 2 bases, 7 bases remained unmatched. Germline CDR1 reads SGHTA; CDR2 reads FQGNSA. The CDR3 is 16 residues long. The CDR3, as DNA: TGTGCCAGCAGCACCTGGACAGGGGCAGCTGGAAACACCATATATTTT. Its translation is CASSTWTGAAGNTIYF.

The chain employs TRBV5-1 and TRBJ2-3, with D unclear. The CDR3 is made up of 14 amino acids. V dropped 0 bases and J dropped 6 bases, with 11 bases sitting between them. The germline gives CDR1 SGHRS, CDR2 YFSETQ. CDR3 bases: TGCGCCAGCAGCTTGGACAGTCCTCGGGATACGCAGTATTTT. Protein sequence: CASSLDSPRDTQYF.

CDR3 residues: CAIQDPGPYGYTF. The CDR3 DNA follows: TGTGCCATCCAAGACCCTGGCCCCTATGGCTACACCTTC. This chain joins TRBV28 and TRBJ1-2; D is undetermined. CDR1 is MDHEN, CDR2 SYDVKM, per germline. V was pared by 10 bases and J by 4 bases, with 16 bases between. The CDR3 is 13 residues long.

This chain joins TRBV27 and TRBJ2-3; 7 positions match TRBD2. Germline CDR1 is MNHEY and CDR2 is SMNVEV (reference sequence). CDR3 length equals 15 residues. J gave up 4 bases and V 4 bases, and 8 bases lay outside the gene matches. Here the CDR3 DNA reads TGTGCCAGCAGTTCGGCGGGAGTTACTCCAGATACGCAGTATTTT. Its protein is CASSSAGVTPDTQYF.

The chain links TRBV4-3 to TRBJ1-3, with 8 bases fitting TRBD1. CDR3 size: 15 residues. Losses at the gene ends were 4 bases for V and 0 bases for J; bases not matched to a gene: 2. The germline V gene encodes CDR1 LGHNA and CDR2 YSLEER. CDR3 nucleotides: TGCGCCAGCAGCCGAGACAGGGGCTCTGGAAACACCATATATTTT. This codes for CASSRDRGSGNTIYF.

This chain links TRBV27 with TRBJ2-7; 12 bases line up with TRBD1. Germline V CDR1 and CDR2: MNHEY, SMNVEV (reference sequence). The CDR3 extends over 17 amino acids. V lost 2 bases and J lost 3; bases outside the gene matches: 8. The CDR3 spells CASSLAPGQGAFYEQYF. Written as DNA, the CDR3 is TGTGCCAGCAGTTTAGCCCCGGGACAGGGGGCTTTCTACGAGCAGTACTTC.